The clone carrying this TCR beta chain was seen more than once but under ten times. This sample is drawn from a study of blood T cell repertoires in COVID-19. The overall study: The cDNA or gDNA used as material had been derived from T cells, B-cell-depleted T cells, or PBMCs.

Deletions cut 0 bases from V and 8 bases from J, with 22 bases between. CDR1 is LNHNV and CDR2 is YYDKDF in the germline V gene (reference sequence). The CDR3 length is 17 residues. Sequencing used immunoSEQ multiplex PCR; TCRdb keeps in-frame clones, though not all of them. The sample lists over 150,000 clones, roughly 90% seen once, with about a fifth in the top ten. Sequencing input: peripheral blood. The V call is TRBV15, the J call TRBJ1-2; a weak D match, TRBD1 (5 bases). The clonotype comes from a man aged 65 to 79 with active or convalescent COVID-19. In nucleotides, the CDR3 is TGTGCCACCAGCAGAGATTTGGGAACCGACAGATTCTTAGGCTACACCTTC. It translates to CATSRDLGTDRFLGYTF. The whole variable domain, filled in from reference TRBV15 and TRBJ1-2, reads DAMVIQNPRYQVTQFGKPVTLSCSQTLNHNVMYWYQQKSSQAPKLLFHYYDKDFNNEADTPDNFQSRRPNTSFCFLDIRSPGLGDTAMYLCATSRDLGTDRFLGYTFGSGTRLTVV.